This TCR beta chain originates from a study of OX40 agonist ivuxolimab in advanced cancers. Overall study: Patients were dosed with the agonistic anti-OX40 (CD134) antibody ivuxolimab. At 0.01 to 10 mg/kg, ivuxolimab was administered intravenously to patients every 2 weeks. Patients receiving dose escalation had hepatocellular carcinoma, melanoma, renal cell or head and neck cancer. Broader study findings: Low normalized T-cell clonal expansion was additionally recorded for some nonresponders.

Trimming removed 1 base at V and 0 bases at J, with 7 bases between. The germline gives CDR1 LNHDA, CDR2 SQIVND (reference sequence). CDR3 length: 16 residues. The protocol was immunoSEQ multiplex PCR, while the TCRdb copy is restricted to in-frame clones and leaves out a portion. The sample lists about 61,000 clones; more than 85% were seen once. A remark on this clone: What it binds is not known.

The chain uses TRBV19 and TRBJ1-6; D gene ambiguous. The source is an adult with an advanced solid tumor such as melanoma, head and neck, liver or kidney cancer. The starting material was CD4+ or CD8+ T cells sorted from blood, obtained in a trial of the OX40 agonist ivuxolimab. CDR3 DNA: TGTGCCAGTAGTATAGCCAGAAGCTCCTATAATTCACCCCTCCACTTT. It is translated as CASSIARSSYNSPLHF.